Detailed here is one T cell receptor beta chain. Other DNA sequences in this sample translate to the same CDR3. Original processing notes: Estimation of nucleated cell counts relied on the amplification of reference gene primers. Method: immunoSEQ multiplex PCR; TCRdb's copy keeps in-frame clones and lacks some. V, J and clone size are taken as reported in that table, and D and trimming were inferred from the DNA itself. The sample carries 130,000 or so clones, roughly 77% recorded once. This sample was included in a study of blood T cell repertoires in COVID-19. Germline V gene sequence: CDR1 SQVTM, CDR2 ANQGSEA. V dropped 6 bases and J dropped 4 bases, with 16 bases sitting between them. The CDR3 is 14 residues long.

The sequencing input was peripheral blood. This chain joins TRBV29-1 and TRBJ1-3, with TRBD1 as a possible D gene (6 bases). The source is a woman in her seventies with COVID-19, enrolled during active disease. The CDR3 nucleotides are TGCAGCGTGGAAACAGGGTTGGGCGGAAACACCATATATTTT. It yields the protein CSVETGLGGNTIYF.